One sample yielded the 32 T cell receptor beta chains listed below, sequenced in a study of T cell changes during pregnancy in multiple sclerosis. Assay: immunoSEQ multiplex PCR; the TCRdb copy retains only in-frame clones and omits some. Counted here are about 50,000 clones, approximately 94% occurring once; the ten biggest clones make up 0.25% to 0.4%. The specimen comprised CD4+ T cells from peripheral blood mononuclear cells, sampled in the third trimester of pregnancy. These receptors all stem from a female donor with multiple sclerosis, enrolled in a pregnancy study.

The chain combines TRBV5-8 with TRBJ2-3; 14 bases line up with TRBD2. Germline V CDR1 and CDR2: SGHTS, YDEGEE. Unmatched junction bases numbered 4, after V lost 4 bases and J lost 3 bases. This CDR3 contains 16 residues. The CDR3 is CASSKGLAGDTDTQYF. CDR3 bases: TGTGCCAGCAGCAAGGGACTAGCGGGAGATACAGATACGCAGTATTTT.

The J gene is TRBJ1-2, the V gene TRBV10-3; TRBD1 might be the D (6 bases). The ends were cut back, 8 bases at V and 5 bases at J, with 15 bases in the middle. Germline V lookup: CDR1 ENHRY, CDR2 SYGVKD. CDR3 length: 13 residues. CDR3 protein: CAIRAGAAYGYTF. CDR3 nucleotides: TGTGCCATCCGGGCGGGGGCGGCGTATGGCTACACCTTC.

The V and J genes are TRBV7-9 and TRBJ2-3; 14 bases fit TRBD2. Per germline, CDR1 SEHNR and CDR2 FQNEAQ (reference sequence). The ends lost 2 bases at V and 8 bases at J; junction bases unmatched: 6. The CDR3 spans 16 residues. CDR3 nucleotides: TGTGCCAGCAGCTTAAGGCTGGGACTAGCGGGGGCTACGCAGTATTTT. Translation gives CASSLRLGLAGATQYF.

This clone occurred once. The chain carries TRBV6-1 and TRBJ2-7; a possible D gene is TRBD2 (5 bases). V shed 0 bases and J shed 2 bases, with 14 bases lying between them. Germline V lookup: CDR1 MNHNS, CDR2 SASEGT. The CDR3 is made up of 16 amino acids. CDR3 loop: CASSEAPSGGAYEQYF. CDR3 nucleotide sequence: TGTGCCAGCAGTGAAGCCCCCAGCGGCGGTGCCTACGAGCAGTACTTC.

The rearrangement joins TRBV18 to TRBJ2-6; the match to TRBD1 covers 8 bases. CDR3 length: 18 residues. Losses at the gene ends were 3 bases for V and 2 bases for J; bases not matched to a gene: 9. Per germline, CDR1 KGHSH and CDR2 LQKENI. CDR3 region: CASSPLGQGTAGANVLTF. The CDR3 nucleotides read TGTGCCAGCTCACCCCTAGGACAGGGAACTGCTGGGGCCAACGTCCTGACTTTC.

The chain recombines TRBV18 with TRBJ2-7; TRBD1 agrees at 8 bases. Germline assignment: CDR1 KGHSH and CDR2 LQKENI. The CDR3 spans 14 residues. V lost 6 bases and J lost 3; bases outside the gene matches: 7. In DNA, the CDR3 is TGTGCCAGCTCGCCGGGACAGGCCTTCTACGAGCAGTACTTC. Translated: CASSPGQAFYEQYF. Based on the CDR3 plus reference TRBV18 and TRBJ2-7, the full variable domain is NAGVMQNPRHLVRRRGQEARLRCSPMKGHSHVYWYRQLPEEGLKFMVYLQKENIIDESGMPKERFSAEFPKEGPSILRIQQVVRGDSAAYFCASSPGQAFYEQYFGPGTRLTVT.

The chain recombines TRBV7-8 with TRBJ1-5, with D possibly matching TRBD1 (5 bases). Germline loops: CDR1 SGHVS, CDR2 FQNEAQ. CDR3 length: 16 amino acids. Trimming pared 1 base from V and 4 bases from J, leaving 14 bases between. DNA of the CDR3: TGTGCCAGCAGCTTAGAGGGGTTGGGTAATAATCAGCCCCAGCATTTT. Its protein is CASSLEGLGNNQPQHF.

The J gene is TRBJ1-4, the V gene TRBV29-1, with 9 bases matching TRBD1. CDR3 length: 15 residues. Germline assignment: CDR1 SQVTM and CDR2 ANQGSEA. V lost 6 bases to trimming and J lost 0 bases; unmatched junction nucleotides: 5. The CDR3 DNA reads TGCAGCGTGCGGACAGGGGCACCAACTAATGAAAAACTGTTTTTT. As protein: CSVRTGAPTNEKLFF.

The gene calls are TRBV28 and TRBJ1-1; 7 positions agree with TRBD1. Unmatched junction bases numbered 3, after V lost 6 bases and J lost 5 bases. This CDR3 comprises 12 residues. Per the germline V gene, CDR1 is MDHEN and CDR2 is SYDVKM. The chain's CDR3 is CASRAGGTEAFF. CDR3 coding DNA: TGTGCCAGCAGGGCAGGGGGGACTGAAGCTTTCTTT.

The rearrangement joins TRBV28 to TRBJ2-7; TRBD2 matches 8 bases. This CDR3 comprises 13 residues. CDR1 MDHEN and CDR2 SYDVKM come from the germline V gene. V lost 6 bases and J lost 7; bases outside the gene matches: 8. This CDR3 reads CASRRTRGGEQYF. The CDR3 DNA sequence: TGTGCCAGCAGGCGCACCCGGGGGGGGGAGCAGTACTTC.

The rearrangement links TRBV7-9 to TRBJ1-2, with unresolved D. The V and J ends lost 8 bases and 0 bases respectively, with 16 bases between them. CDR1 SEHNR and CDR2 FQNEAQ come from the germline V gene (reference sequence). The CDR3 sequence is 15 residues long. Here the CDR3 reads CASEKGGKANYGYTF. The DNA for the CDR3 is TGTGCCAGCGAGAAGGGAGGGAAAGCTAACTATGGCTACACCTTC.

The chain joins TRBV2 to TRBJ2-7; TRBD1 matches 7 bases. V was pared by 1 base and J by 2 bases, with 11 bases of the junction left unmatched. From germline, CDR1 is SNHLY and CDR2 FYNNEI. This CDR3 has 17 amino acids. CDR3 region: CASSEGMGQNPPYEQYF. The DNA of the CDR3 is TGTGCCAGCAGTGAAGGGATGGGACAGAACCCCCCCTACGAGCAGTACTTC.

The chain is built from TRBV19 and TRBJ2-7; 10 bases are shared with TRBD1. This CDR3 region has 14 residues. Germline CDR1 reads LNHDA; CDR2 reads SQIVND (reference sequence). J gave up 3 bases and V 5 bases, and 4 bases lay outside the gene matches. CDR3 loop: CASSWTGGSYEQYF. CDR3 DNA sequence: TGTGCCAGTAGTTGGACAGGGGGAAGCTACGAGCAGTACTTC. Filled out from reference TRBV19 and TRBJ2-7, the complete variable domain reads DGGITQSPKYLFRKEGQNVTLSCEQNLNHDAMYWYRQDPGQGLRLIYYSQIVNDFQKGDIAEGYSVSREKKESFPLTVTSAQKNPTAFYLCASSWTGGSYEQYFGPGTRLTVT.

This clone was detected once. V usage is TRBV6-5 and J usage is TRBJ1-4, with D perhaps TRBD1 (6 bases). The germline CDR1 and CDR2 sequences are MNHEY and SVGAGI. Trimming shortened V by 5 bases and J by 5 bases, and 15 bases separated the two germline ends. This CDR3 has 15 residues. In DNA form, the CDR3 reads TGTGCCAGCAGTCCTATGGGGGCTTCCAATGAAAAACTGTTTTTT. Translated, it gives CASSPMGASNEKLFF.

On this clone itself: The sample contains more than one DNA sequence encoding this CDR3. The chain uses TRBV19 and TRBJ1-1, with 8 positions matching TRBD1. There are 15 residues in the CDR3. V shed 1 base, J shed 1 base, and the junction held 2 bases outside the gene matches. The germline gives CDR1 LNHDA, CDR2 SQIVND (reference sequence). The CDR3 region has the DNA TGTGCCAGTAGTATAGGTGGGACAGGGAACACTGAAGCTTTCTTT. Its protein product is CASSIGGTGNTEAFF.

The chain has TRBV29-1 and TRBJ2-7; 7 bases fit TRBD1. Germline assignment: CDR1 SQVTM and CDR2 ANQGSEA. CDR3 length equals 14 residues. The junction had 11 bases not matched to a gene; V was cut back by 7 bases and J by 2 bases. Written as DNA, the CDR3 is TGCAGCGCAGCTGGACAGGCCCAAACCTACGAGCAGTACTTC. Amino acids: CSAAGQAQTYEQYF.

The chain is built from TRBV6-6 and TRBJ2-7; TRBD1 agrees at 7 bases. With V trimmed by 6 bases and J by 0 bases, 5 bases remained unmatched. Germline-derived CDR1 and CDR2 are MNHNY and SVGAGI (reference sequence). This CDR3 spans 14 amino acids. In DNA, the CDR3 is TGTGCCAGCAGCTTCCGACAGGGCTCCTACGAGCAGTACTTC. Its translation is CASSFRQGSYEQYF.

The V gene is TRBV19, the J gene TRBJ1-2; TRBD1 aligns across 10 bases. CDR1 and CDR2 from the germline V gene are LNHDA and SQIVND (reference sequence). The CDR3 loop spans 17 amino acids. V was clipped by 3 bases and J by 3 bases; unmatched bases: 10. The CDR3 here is CASSMSDRGGLYYGYTF. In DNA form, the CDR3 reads TGTGCCAGTAGTATGTCGGACAGGGGGGGGCTCTACTATGGCTACACCTTC.

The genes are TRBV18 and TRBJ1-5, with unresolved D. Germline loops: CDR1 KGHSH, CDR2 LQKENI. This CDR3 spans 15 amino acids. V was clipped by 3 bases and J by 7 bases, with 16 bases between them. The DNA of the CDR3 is TGTGCCAGCTCACCCTTCGGGGAGGGTGGGCAGCCCCAGCATTTT. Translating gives CASSPFGEGGQPQHF.

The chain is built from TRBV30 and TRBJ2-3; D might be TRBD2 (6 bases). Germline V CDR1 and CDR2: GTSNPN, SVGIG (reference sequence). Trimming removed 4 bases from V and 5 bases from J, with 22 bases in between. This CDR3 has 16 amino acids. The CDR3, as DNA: TGTGCCTGGAACCAGGGACTCAGCGGTACTATAGATACGCAGTATTTT. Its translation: CAWNQGLSGTIDTQYF.

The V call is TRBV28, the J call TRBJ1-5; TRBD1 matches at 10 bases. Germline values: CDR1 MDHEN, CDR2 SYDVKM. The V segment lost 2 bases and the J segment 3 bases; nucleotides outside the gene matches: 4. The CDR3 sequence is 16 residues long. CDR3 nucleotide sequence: TGTGCCAGCAGTTTAGGGGGACAGGGGACCAATCAGCCCCAGCATTTT. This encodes CASSLGGQGTNQPQHF.

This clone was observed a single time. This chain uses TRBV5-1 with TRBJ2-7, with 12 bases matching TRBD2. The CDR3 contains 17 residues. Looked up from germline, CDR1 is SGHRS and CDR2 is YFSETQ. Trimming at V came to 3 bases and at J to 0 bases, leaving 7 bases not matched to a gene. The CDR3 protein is CASSSGLAGRSSYEQYF. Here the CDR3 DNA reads TGCGCCAGCAGCTCCGGACTAGCGGGACGAAGCTCCTACGAGCAGTACTTC.

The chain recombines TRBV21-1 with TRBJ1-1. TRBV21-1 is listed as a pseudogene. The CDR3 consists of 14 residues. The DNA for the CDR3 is TGTGCCAGCAGCAAAAAGCGGTTGAACACTGAAGCTTTCTTT. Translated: CASSKKRLNTEAFF.

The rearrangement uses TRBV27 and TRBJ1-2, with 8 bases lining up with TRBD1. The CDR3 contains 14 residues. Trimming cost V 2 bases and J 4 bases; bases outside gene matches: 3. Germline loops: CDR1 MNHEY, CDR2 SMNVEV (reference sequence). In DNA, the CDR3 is TGTGCCAGCAGTTTACGTGGGACAGGCTATGGCTACACCTTC. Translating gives CASSLRGTGYGYTF.

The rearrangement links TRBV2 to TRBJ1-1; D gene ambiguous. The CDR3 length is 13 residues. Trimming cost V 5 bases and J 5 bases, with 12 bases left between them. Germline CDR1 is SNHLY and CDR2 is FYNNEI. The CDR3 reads CASSNRLSTEAFF. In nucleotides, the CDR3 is TGTGCCAGCAGTAACAGATTGTCTACTGAAGCTTTCTTT.

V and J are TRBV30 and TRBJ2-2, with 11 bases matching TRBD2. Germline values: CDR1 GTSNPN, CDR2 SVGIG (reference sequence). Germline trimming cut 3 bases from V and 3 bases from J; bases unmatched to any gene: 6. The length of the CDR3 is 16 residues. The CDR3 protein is CAWSLLAGVYTGELFF. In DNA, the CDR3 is TGTGCCTGGAGCTTACTAGCGGGAGTCTACACCGGGGAGCTGTTTTTT.

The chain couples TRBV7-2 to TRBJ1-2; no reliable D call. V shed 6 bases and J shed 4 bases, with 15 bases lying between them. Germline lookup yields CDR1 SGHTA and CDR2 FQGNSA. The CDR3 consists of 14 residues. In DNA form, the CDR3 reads TGTGCCAGCAGTACAAACCCAGGAGGCTATGGCTACACCTTC. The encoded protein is CASSTNPGGYGYTF.

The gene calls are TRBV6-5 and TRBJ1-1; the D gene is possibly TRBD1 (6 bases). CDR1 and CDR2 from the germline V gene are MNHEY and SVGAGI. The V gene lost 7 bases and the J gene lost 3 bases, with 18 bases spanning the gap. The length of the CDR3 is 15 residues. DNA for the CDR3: TGTGCCAGCATGGGGTCAGGGGCCGGGGACACTGAAGCTTTCTTT. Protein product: CASMGSGAGDTEAFF.

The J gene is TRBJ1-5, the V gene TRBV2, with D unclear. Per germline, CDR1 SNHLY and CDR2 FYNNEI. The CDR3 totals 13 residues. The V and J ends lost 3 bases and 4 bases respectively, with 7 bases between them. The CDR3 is CASSDLVNQPQHF. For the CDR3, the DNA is TGTGCCAGCAGTGACTTAGTAAATCAGCCCCAGCATTTT.

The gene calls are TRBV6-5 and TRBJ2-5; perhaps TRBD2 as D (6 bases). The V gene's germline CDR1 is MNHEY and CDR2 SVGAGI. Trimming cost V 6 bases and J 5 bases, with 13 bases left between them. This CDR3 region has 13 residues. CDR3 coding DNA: TGTGCCAGCAGCTCCGGGACTTGGGAGACCCAGTACTTC. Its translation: CASSSGTWETQYF.

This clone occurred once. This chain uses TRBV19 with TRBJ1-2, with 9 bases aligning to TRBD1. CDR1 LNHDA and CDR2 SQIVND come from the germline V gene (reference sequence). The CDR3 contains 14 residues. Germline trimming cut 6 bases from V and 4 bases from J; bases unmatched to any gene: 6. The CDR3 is CASSRQGGSYGYTF. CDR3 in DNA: TGTGCCAGTAGCCGACAGGGGGGATCCTATGGCTACACCTTC.

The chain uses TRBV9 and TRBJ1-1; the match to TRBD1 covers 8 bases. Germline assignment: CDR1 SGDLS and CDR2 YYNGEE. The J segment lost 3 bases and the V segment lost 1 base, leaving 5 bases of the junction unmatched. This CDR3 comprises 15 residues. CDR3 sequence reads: CASSVTDRVDTEAFF. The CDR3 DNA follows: TGTGCCAGCAGCGTAACGGACAGGGTCGACACTGAAGCTTTCTTT.